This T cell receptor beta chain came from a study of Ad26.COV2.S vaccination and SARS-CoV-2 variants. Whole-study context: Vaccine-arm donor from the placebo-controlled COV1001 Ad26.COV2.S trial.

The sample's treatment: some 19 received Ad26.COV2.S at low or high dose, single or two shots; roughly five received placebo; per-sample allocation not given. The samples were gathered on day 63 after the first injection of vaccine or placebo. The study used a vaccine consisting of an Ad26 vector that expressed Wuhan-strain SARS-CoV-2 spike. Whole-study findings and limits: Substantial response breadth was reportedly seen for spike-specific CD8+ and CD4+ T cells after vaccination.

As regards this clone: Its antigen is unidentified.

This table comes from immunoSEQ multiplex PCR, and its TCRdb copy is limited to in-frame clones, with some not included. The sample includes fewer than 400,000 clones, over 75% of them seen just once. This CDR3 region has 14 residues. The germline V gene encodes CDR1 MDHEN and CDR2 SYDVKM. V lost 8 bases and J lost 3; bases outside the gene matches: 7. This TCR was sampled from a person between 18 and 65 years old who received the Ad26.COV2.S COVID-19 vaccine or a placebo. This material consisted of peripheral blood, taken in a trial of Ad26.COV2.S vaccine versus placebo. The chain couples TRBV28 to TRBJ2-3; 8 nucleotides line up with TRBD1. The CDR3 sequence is CASSRTGLTDTQYF. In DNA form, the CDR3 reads TGTGCCAGCTCCAGGACAGGGTTAACAGATACGCAGTATTTT.